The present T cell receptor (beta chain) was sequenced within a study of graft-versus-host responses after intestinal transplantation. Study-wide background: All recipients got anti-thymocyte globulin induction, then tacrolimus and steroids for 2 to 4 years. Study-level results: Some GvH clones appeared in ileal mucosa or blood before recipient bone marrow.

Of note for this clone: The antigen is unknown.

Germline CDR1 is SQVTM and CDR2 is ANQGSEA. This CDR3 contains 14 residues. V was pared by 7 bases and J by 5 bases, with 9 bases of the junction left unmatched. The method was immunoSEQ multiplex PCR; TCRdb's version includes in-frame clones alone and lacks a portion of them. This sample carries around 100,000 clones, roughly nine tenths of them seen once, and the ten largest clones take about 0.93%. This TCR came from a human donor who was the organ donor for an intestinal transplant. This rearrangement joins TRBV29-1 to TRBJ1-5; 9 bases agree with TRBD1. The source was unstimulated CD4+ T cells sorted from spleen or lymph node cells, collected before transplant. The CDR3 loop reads CSATGGGGHQPQHF. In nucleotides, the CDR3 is TGCAGCGCTACAGGGGGCGGTGGCCATCAGCCCCAGCATTTT.